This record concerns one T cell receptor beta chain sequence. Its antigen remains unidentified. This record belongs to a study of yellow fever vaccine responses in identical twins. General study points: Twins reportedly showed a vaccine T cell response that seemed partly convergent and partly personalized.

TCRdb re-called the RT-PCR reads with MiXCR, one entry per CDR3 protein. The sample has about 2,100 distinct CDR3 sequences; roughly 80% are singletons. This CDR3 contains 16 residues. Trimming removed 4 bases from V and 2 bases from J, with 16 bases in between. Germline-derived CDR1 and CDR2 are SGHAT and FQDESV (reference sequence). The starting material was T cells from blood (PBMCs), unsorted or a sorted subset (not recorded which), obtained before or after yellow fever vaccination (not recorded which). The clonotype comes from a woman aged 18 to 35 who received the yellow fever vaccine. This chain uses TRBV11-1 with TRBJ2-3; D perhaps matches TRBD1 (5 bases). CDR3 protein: CASSYLTETNTDTQYF. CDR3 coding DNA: TGTGCCAGCAGCTATTTGACAGAAACCAACACAGATACGCAGTATTTT.